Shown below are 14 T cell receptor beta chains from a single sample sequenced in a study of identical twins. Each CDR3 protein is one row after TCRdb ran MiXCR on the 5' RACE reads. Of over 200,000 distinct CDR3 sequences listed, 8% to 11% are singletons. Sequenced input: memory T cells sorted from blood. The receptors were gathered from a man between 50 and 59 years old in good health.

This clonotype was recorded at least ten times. This CDR3 is CASSSSGTGAREQYF. CDR3 sequence (DNA): TGTGCCAGCAGCTCCTCCGGGACAGGGGCGCGAGAGCAGTACTTC. The V and J genes are TRBV7-8 and TRBJ2-7, with 10 bases that match TRBD1. CDR3 length: 15 amino acids. J lost 7 bases, V lost 4 bases, and 10 bases had no gene match. CDR1 and CDR2 (germline): SGHVS, FQNEAQ.

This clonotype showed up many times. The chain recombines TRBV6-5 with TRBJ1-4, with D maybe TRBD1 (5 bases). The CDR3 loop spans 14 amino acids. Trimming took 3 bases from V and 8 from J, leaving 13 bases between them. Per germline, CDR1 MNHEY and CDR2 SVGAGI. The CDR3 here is CASSYAGRGEKLFF. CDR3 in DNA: TGTGCCAGCAGTTATGCGGGGCGAGGGGAAAAACTGTTTTTT.

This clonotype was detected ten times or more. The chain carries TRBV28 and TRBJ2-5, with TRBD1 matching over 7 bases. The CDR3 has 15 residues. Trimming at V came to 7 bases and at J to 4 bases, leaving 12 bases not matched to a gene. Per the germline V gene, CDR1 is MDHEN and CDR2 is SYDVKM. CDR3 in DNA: TGTGCCAGCACCGTAGCGACAGGGAACGTAGAGACCCAGTACTTC. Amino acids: CASTVATGNVETQYF.

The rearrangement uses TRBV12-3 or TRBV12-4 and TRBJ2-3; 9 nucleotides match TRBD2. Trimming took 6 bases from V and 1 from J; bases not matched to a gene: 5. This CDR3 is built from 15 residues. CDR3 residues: CASSPSGGRTDTQYF. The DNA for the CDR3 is TGTGCCAGCAGCCCGAGCGGGGGGCGCACAGATACGCAGTATTTT.

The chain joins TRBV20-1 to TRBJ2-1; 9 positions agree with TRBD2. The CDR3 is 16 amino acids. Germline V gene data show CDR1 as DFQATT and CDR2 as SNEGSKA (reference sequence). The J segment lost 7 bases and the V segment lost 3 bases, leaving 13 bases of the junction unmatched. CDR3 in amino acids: CSARRVGLAGWNEQFF. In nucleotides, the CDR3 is TGCAGTGCTAGGAGGGTTGGGCTAGCGGGGTGGAATGAGCAGTTCTTC.

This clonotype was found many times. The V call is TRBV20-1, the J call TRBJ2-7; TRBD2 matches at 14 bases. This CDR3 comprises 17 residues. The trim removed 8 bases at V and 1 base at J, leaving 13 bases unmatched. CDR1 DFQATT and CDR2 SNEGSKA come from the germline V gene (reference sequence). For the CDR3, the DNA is TGCAGTATCTACCCGGGACTAGCGGGAGAAGTTTCCTACGAGCAGTACTTC. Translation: CSIYPGLAGEVSYEQYF.

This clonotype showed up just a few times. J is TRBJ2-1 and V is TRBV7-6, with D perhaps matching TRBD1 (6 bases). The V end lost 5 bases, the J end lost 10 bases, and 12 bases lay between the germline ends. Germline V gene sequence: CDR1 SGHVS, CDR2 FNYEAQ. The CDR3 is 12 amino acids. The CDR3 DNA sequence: TGTGCCAGCAGCGCCCGTACAGGGGAGCAGTTCTTC. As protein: CASSARTGEQFF.

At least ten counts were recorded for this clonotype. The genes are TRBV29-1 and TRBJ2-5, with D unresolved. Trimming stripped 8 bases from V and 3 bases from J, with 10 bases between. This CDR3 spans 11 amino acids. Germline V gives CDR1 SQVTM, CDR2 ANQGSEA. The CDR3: CSPQHEETQYF. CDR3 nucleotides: TGCAGCCCGCAACATGAAGAGACCCAGTACTTC. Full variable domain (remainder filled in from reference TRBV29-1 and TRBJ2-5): SAVISQKPSRDICQRGTSLTIQCQVDSQVTMMFWYRQQPGQSLTLIATANQGSEATYESGFVIDKFPISRPNLTFSTLTVSNMSPEDSSIYLCSPQHEETQYFGPGTRLLVL.

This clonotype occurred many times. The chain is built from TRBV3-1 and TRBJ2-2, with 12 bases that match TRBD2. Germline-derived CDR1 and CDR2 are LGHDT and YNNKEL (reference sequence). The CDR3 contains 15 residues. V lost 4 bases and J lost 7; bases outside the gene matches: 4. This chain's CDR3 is CASSPSSGRGGELFF. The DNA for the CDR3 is TGTGCCAGCAGCCCTTCTAGCGGGAGGGGCGGGGAGCTGTTTTTT.

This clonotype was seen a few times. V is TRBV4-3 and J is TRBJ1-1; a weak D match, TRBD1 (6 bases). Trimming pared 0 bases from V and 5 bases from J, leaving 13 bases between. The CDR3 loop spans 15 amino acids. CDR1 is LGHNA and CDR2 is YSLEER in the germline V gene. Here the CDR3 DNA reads TGCGCCAGCAGCCAAGAACCGGGGGCAATGACTGAAGCTTTCTTT. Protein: CASSQEPGAMTEAFF.

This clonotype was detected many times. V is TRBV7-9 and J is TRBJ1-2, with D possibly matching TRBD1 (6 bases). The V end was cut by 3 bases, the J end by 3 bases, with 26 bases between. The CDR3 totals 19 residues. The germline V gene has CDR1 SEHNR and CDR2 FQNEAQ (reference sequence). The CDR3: CASSFVSGRRTAIDYGYTF. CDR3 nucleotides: TGTGCCAGCAGCTTCGTATCGGGGCGTAGGACAGCTATAGACTATGGCTACACCTTC.

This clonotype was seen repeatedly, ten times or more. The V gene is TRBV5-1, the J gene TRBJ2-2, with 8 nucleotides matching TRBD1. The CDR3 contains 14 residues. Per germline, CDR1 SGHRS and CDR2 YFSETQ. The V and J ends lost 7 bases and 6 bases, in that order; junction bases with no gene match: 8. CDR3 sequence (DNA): TGCGCCAGCCGAGATACAGGGGGTGCCGGGGAGCTGTTTTTT. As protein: CASRDTGGAGELFF. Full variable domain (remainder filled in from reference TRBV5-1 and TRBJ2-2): KAGVTQTPRYLIKTRGQQVTLSCSPISGHRSVSWYQQTPGQGLQFLFEYFSETQRNKGNFPGRFSGRQFSNSRSEMNVSTLELGDSALYLCASRDTGGAGELFFGEGSRLTVL.

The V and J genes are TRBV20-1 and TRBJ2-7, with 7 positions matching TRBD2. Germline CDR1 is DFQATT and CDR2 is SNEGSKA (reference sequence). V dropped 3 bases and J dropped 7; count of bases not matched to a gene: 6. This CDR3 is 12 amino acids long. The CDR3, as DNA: TGCAGTGCTAGGGGCCTAGCGGAAGAGCAGTACTTC. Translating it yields CSARGLAEEQYF.

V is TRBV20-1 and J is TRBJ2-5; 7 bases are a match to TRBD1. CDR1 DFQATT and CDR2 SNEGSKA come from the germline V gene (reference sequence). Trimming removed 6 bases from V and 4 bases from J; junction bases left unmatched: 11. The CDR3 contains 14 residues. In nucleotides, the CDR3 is TGCAGTGCCAAAAGGGGGCGGCGTGGAGAGACCCAGTACTTC. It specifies CSAKRGRRGETQYF.